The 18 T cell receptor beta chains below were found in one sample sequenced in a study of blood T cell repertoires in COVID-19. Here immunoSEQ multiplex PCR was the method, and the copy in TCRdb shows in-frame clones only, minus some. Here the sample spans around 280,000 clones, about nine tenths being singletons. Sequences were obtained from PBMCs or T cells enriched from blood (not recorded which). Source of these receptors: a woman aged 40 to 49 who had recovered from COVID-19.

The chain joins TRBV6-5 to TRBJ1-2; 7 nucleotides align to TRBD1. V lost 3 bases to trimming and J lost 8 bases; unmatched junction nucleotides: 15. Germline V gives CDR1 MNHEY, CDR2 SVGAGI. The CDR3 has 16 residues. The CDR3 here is CASSYSGQESVKGYTF. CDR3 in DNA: TGTGCCAGCAGTTATTCAGGACAGGAGTCGGTGAAAGGCTACACCTTC.

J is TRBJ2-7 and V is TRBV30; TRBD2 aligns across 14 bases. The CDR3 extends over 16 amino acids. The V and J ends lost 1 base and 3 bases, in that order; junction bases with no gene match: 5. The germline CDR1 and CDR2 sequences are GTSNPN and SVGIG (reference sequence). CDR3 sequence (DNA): TGTGCCTGGAGTGCCGGGACTAGCGGGAGTAACTACGAGCAGTACTTC. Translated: CAWSAGTSGSNYEQYF.

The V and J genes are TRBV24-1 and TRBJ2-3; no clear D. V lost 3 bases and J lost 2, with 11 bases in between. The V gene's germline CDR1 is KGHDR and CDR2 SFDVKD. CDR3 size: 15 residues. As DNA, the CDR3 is TGTGCCACCAGTGATCGAGGCGCAAACACAGATACGCAGTATTTT. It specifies CATSDRGANTDTQYF.

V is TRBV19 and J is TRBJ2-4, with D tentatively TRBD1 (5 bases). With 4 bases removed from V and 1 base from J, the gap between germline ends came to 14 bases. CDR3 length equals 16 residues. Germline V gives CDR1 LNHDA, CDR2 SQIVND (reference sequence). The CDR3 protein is CASSTTTPGAKNIQYF. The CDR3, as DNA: TGTGCCAGTAGTACTACTACCCCAGGGGCCAAAAACATTCAGTACTTC. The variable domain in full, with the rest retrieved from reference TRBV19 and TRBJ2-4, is DGGITQSPKYLFRKEGQNVTLSCEQNLNHDAMYWYRQDPGQGLRLIYYSQIVNDFQKGDIAEGYSVSREKKESFPLTVTSAQKNPTAFYLCASSTTTPGAKNIQYFGAGTRLSVL.

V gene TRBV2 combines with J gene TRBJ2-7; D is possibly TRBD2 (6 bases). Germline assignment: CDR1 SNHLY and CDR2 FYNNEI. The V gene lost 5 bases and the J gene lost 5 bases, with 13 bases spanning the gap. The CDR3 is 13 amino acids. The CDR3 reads CASSSGLIDEQYF. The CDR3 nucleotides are TGTGCCAGCAGTTCGGGACTCATTGACGAGCAGTACTTC.

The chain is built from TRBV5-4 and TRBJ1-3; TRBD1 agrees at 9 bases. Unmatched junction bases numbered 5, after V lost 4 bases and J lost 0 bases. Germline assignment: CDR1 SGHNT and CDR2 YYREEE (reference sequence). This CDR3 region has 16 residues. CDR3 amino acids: CASSPGQGHSGNTIYF. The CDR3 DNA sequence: TGTGCCAGCAGCCCGGGACAGGGACACTCTGGAAACACCATATATTTT. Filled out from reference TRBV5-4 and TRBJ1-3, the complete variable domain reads ETGVTQSPTHLIKTRGQQVTLRCSSQSGHNTVSWYQQALGQGPQFIFQYYREEENGRGNFPPRFSGLQFPNYSSELNVNALELDDSALYLCASSPGQGHSGNTIYFGEGSWLTVV.

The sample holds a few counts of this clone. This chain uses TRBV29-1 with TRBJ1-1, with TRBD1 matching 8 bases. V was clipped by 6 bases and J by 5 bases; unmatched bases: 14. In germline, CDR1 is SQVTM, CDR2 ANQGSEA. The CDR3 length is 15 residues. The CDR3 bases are TGCAGCGTCGTAACATACCTCAGACAGGGGACTGAAGCTTTCTTT. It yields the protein CSVVTYLRQGTEAFF.

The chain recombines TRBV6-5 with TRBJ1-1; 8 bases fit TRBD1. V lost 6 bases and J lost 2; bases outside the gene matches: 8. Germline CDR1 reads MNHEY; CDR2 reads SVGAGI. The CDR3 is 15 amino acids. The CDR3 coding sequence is TGTGCCAGCAGAAGACAGGGGCGATTAAACACTGAAGCTTTCTTT. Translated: CASRRQGRLNTEAFF.

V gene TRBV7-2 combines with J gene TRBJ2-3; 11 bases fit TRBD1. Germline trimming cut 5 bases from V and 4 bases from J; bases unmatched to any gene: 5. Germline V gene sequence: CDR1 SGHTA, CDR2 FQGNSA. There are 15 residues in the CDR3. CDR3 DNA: TGTGCCAGCAGCCCTAGGACAGGGGGCGCAGATACGCAGTATTTT. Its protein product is CASSPRTGGADTQYF.

The CDR3 here is CASSLDGARGSPLHF. The CDR3 DNA sequence: TGTGCCAGCAGCTTAGATGGGGCGAGGGGGTCACCCCTCCACTTT. This chain uses TRBV7-6 with TRBJ1-6, with TRBD1 as a possible D gene (6 bases). Germline values: CDR1 SGHVS, CDR2 FNYEAQ. Trimming left V 1 base short and J 10 bases short, with 14 bases between. The CDR3 is 15 amino acids.

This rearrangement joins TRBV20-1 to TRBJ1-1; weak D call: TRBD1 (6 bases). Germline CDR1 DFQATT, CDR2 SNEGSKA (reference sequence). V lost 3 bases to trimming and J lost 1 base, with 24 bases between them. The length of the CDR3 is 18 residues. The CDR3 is CSASILGGAETRNTEAFF. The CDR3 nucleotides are TGCAGTGCTAGTATCCTCGGGGGGGCCGAGACACGGAACACTGAAGCTTTCTTT.

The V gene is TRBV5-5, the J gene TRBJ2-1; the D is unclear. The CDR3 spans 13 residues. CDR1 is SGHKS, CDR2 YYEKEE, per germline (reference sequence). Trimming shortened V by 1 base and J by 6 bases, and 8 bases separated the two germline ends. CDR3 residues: CASSLWATNEQFF. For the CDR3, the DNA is TGTGCCAGCAGCTTGTGGGCCACCAATGAGCAGTTCTTC.

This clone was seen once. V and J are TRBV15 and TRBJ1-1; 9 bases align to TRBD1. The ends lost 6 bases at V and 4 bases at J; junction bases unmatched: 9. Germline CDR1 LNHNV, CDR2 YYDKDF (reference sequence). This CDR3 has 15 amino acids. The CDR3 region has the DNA TGTGCCACCAGTAGTCGACAGGGGGGTGGCACTGAAGCTTTCTTT. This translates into CATSSRQGGGTEAFF.

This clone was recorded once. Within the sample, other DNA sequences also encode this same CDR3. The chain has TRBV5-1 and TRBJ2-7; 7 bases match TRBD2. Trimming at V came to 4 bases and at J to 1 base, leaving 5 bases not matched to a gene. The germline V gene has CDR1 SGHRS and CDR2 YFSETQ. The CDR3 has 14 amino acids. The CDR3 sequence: CASSPRLASYEQYF. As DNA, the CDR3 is TGCGCCAGCAGCCCCCGACTAGCTTCCTACGAGCAGTACTTC.

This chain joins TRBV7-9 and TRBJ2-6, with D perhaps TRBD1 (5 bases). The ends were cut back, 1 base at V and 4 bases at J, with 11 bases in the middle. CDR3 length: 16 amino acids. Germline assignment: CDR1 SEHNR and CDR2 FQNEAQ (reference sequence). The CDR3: CASSLVGPVGANVLTF. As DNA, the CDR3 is TGTGCCAGCAGCTTAGTGGGGCCCGTGGGGGCCAACGTCCTGACTTTC.

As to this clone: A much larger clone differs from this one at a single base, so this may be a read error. In DNA form, the CDR3 reads TGTGCCAGCAGCTTAGGGGGGCTCGGGGAGACCCAGTACTTC. Translated, it gives CASSLGGLGETQYF. The rearrangement uses TRBV11-2 and TRBJ2-5, with a weak D call TRBD1 (6 bases). This CDR3 contains 14 residues. Germline CDR1 and CDR2: SGHAT and FQNNGV. V was clipped by 1 base and J by 5 bases, with 11 bases between them.

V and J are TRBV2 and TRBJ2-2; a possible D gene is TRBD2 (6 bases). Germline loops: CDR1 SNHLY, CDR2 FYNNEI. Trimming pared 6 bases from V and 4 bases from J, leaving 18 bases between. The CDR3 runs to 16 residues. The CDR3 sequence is CASRDVSGGSTGELFF. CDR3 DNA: TGTGCCAGCAGAGACGTGAGTGGAGGGTCCACCGGGGAGCTGTTTTTT.

CDR3 nucleotide sequence: TGTGCCAGCAGCCAACCAGGGTCTAACTATGGCTACACCTTC. Its protein product is CASSQPGSNYGYTF. This rearrangement joins TRBV3-1 (or the pseudogene TRBV3-2) to TRBJ1-2; D is possibly TRBD1 (5 bases). The germline gives CDR1 LGHDT, CDR2 YNNKEL (reference sequence). The CDR3 totals 14 residues. With 2 bases removed from V and 0 bases from J, the gap between germline ends came to 7 bases.